Below, 19 T cell receptor beta chains from the same sample are listed, as sequenced in a study of control samples from healthy donors and cancer patients (dated by TCRdb to 2020 to 2021). Library preparation was by the immunoSEQ multiplex PCR assay. The clones in this table, taken by TCRdb from immuneACCESS, are in-frame only. Not every clone is retained; where verified, under half of the shortfall comes from an unresolved V gene, and the cause of the rest is unknown. Recorded for this sample are some 140,000 clones; roughly 94% of them occurred a single time. 12% to 15% of the sample is in the top ten clones. The sequencing input was PBMCs. All receptors derive from a man aged 55-75 years with colorectal cancer.

V usage is TRBV2 and J usage is TRBJ2-1, with D tentatively TRBD1 (5 bases). The CDR3 loop spans 15 amino acids. Germline CDR1 is SNHLY and CDR2 is FYNNEI. The V and J ends lost 6 bases and 4 bases respectively, with 16 bases between them. In DNA form, the CDR3 reads TGTGCCAGCAGGTCCGACAGACCCAAATACAATGAGCAGTTCTTC. This gives the protein CASRSDRPKYNEQFF.

The chain carries TRBV27 and TRBJ1-4; D call uncertain. Germline lookup yields CDR1 MNHEY and CDR2 SMNVEV (reference sequence). This CDR3 contains 14 residues. V gave up 3 bases and J gave up 8 bases, with 13 bases separating them. CDR3 region: CASSFGRGQEKLFF. DNA for the CDR3: TGTGCCAGCAGTTTCGGCAGAGGTCAGGAAAAACTGTTTTTT.

The chain couples TRBV9 to TRBJ2-3, with 8 nucleotides matching TRBD2. The V gene's germline CDR1 is SGDLS and CDR2 YYNGEE. CDR3 size: 15 residues. V gave up 1 base and J gave up 4 bases; unmatched junction bases: 5. CDR3 nucleotides: TGTGCCAGCAGCGTAACGGGGGGGCCTCCAGATACGCAGTATTTT. Its protein product is CASSVTGGPPDTQYF. Drawing the rest from reference TRBV9 and TRBJ2-3, the complete variable domain is DSGVTQTPKHLITATGQRVTLRCSPRSGDLSVYWYQQSLDQGLQFLIQYYNGEERAKGNILERFSAQQFPDLHSELNLSSLELGDSALYFCASSVTGGPPDTQYFGPGTRLTVL.

The rearrangement uses TRBV19 and TRBJ1-1; D remains unclear. Germline V CDR1 and CDR2: LNHDA, SQIVND (reference sequence). V lost 7 bases and J lost 3, with 15 bases in between. This CDR3 region has 14 residues. The CDR3 sequence: CASTWSRQDTEAFF. In DNA form, the CDR3 reads TGTGCCAGTACCTGGAGCCGCCAGGACACTGAAGCTTTCTTT. The complete variable domain, with remaining parts taken from reference TRBV19 and TRBJ1-1, reads DGGITQSPKYLFRKEGQNVTLSCEQNLNHDAMYWYRQDPGQGLRLIYYSQIVNDFQKGDIAEGYSVSREKKESFPLTVTSAQKNPTAFYLCASTWSRQDTEAFFGQGTRLTVV.

This sequence joins TRBV5-1 and TRBJ2-5, with TRBD2 matching over 8 bases. Unmatched junction bases numbered 7, after V lost 1 base and J lost 5 bases. From germline, CDR1 is SGHRS and CDR2 YFSETQ. This CDR3 has 15 amino acids. The CDR3, as DNA: TGCGCCAGCAGCTTGTCGCCGGGGGGGCTCGAGACCCAGTACTTC. Encoded protein: CASSLSPGGLETQYF.

This sequence joins TRBV6-2 or TRBV6-3 and TRBJ1-2, with D uncertain. Germline V gene data show CDR1 as MNHEY and CDR2 as SVGEGT. The germline V and J ends were trimmed by 0 bases and 2 bases, with 10 bases remaining between them. There are 15 residues in the CDR3. The CDR3 DNA reads as TGTGCCAGCAGTTACTCTTCAGACCCGAACTATGGCTACACCTTC. It specifies CASSYSSDPNYGYTF.

The rearrangement links TRBV28 to TRBJ1-2, with D tentatively TRBD1 (5 bases). V gave up 5 bases and J gave up 4 bases, with 11 bases separating them. The CDR3 runs 13 residues. Germline V lookup: CDR1 MDHEN, CDR2 SYDVKM. The CDR3 region is CASSVRGPYGYTF. CDR3 nucleotide sequence: TGTGCCAGCAGTGTAAGGGGCCCCTATGGCTACACCTTC.

The chain is built from TRBV5-1 and TRBJ2-7; unclear D gene. Germline values: CDR1 SGHRS, CDR2 YFSETQ. V was pared by 0 bases and J by 5 bases, with 12 bases between. CDR3 size: 14 residues. The CDR3 bases are TGCGCCAGCAGCTTGGCGTGGGGTCAGGACGAGCAGTACTTC. Translation: CASSLAWGQDEQYF.

The chain joins TRBV5-4 to TRBJ2-2, with TRBD2 as a possible D gene (6 bases). V was shortened by 4 bases and J by 0 bases, with 10 bases between the two germline ends. The CDR3 sequence is 15 residues long. Germline lookup yields CDR1 SGHNT and CDR2 YYREEE (reference sequence). CDR3 coding DNA: TGTGCCAGCAGCATTAGCGGCGCGAACACCGGGGAGCTGTTTTTT. Amino acid sequence: CASSISGANTGELFF.

The chain has TRBV10-2 and TRBJ1-1; D is ambiguous. Trimming took 4 bases from V and 0 from J, leaving 3 bases between them. Germline CDR1 and CDR2: WSHSY and SAAADI. The CDR3 contains 12 residues. This CDR3 reads CASSVMNTEAFF. As DNA, the CDR3 is TGCGCCAGCAGTGTAATGAACACTGAAGCTTTCTTT.

V usage is TRBV9 and J usage is TRBJ1-2; 8 bases align to TRBD1. CDR1 and CDR2 from the germline V gene are SGDLS and YYNGEE. V shed 4 bases and J 1 base; nucleotides not matched to a gene: 6. The CDR3 extends over 15 amino acids. The CDR3 loop is CASSMTGAVNYGYTF. The CDR3, as DNA: TGTGCCAGCAGCATGACAGGGGCGGTTAACTATGGCTACACCTTC.

The CDR3 coding sequence is TGTGCCAGCACCCTTTCAGCGATCGGCACAGATACGCAGTATTTT. Its protein product is CASTLSAIGTDTQYF. The chain recombines TRBV6-5 with TRBJ2-3; no definite D call. This CDR3 comprises 15 residues. In germline, CDR1 is MNHEY, CDR2 SVGAGI. The germline V and J ends were trimmed by 7 bases and 1 base, with 15 bases remaining between them.

The chain has TRBV9 and TRBJ1-6, with D unresolved. The germline V and J ends were trimmed by 4 bases and 9 bases, with 14 bases remaining between them. In germline, CDR1 is SGDLS, CDR2 YYNGEE. This CDR3 comprises 14 residues. The CDR3 protein is CASSRAGDGSPLHF. In DNA, the CDR3 is TGTGCCAGCAGCAGAGCCGGGGATGGTTCACCCCTCCACTTT.

This clone appeared a single time. V and J are TRBV6-5 and TRBJ1-1; D is undetermined. The CDR3 has 14 amino acids. Germline CDR1 MNHEY, CDR2 SVGAGI. V lost 2 bases and J lost 1, with 8 bases in between. The CDR3 region has the DNA TGTGCCAGCAGTTACAGGGATGGGAACACTGAAGCTTTCTTT. Its protein is CASSYRDGNTEAFF.

V usage is TRBV5-1 and J usage is TRBJ2-7, with 9 nucleotides matching TRBD1. Germline assignment: CDR1 SGHRS and CDR2 YFSETQ. J lost 7 bases, V lost 1 base, and 6 bases had no gene match. The CDR3 runs to 14 residues. In DNA, the CDR3 is TGCGCCAGCAGCTTGAGGGACAGGGCGCAAGAGCAGTACTTC. Translating it yields CASSLRDRAQEQYF.

The CDR3: CASSSRGLAGGYDEQFF. The CDR3 region has the DNA TGTGCCAGCAGTTCACGGGGACTAGCGGGGGGGTACGATGAGCAGTTCTTC. The V gene is TRBV27, the J gene TRBJ2-1; 16 bases match TRBD2. CDR1 and CDR2 from the germline V gene are MNHEY and SMNVEV (reference sequence). Unmatched junction bases numbered 8, after V lost 4 bases and J lost 8 bases. The CDR3 length is 17 residues.

V gene TRBV6-5 combines with J gene TRBJ1-1; D remains ambiguous. The V and J ends lost 5 bases and 3 bases respectively, with 13 bases between them. Germline values: CDR1 MNHEY, CDR2 SVGAGI. The CDR3 consists of 14 residues. The CDR3 here is CASSLPGRDTEAFF. The CDR3 DNA reads as TGTGCCAGCAGTCTCCCGGGAAGGGACACTGAAGCTTTCTTT.

This chain connects TRBV7-9 to TRBJ1-6; 8 nucleotides agree with TRBD1. Germline V gives CDR1 SEHNR, CDR2 FQNEAQ (reference sequence). V gave up 4 bases and J gave up 10 bases; unmatched junction bases: 12. The CDR3 extends over 16 amino acids. The CDR3 is CASSSSGQDAGSPLHF. For the CDR3, the DNA is TGTGCCAGCAGCTCCTCGGGACAGGACGCAGGATCACCCCTCCACTTT.

Remarks on this clone: Germline is not matched at one junction end, which may reflect a read error. The chain carries TRBV12-3 or TRBV12-4 and TRBJ2-1; perhaps TRBD1 as D (6 bases). This CDR3 is 12 amino acids long. The CDR3 protein is CASSEGVPVLIF. The CDR3 coding sequence is TGTGCCAGCAGTGAGGGGGTACCGGTTTTAATCTTC.